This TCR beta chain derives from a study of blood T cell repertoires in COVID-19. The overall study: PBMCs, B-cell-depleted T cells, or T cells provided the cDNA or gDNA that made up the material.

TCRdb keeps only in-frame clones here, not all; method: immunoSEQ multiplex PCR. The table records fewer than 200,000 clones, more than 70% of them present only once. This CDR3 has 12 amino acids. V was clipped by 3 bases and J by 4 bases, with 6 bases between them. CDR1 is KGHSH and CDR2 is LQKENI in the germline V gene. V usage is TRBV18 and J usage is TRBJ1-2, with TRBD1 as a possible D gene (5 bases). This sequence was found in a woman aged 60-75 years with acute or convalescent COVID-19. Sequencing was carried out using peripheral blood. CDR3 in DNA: TGTGCCAGCTCACCGGACATCTATGGCTACACCTTC. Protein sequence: CASSPDIYGYTF.